This TCR beta chain was identified in a study of blood T cell repertoires in COVID-19. Turning to the study itself: Some COVID-19 samples were acute and others convalescent; all came from the United States, Italy and Spain. From T cells, B-cell-depleted T cells, or PBMCs came the material, which was cDNA or gDNA.

Clones were sequenced by immunoSEQ multiplex PCR, and TCRdb holds only the in-frame ones, with some missing. Seen here are about 120,000 clones, approximately 86% observed once, and the top ten hold 6.5% to 8.5%. Per the germline V gene, CDR1 is SGHTS and CDR2 is YDEGEE. The V gene lost 1 base and the J gene lost 7 bases, with 12 bases spanning the gap. The length of the CDR3 is 14 residues. The TCR was taken from a human donor in a cohort sampled during active COVID-19. Sequenced input: peripheral blood. The rearrangement joins TRBV5-8 to TRBJ1-5; possibly TRBD1 for D (5 bases). The CDR3 DNA follows: TGTGCCAGCAGCTTGCGGGGGAAGGGGCAGCCCCAGCATTTT. Protein: CASSLRGKGQPQHF.